The rows below give T cell receptor beta chains drawn from one sample of a study of cytomegalovirus exposure and HLA in healthy donors. The data were produced by immunoSEQ multiplex PCR, yet TCRdb's version contains in-frame clones alone and is incomplete. The sample has 90,000 or so clones; approximately 69% are singletons. What was sequenced was PBMCs. Every receptor here comes from a boy younger than 18 in good health and CMV-seropositive. Both conserved end residues are part of each CDR3. The D gene is left open where the match is weak. The size of a clone is reported for some rows only, either as once, few or many, or as a class for expanded clones.

.,TRBV7-9,TRBJ1-2,.,CATRLGRGYTF,TGTGCCACCCGCTTGGGCCGGGGCTACACCTTC
.,TRBV18,TRBJ1-5,.,CASSQSSGHLLDQPQHF,TGTGCCAGCTCTCAGTCATCAGGTCATCTGCTCGATCAGCCCCAGCATTTT
.,TRBV4-3,TRBJ1-5,.,CASSQDRESYSNQPQHF,TGCGCCAGCAGCCAAGATCGGGAGAGCTATAGCAATCAGCCCCAGCATTTT
TRBD2,TRBV18,TRBJ2-7,.,CASSSAGGPNEQYF,TGTGCCAGCTCATCAGCGGGAGGGCCGAACGAGCAGTACTTC
.,TRBV25-1,TRBJ1-1,once,CASSEMTGSNTEAFF,TGTGCCAGCAGTGAGATGACAGGCTCGAACACTGAAGCTTTCTTT
TRBD1,TRBV10-3,TRBJ2-7,.,CAISDFGTGDEQYF,TGTGCCATCAGTGATTTCGGGACAGGGGACGAGCAGTACTTC
.,TRBV5-4,TRBJ1-1,.,CASSLSGAQLNTEAFF,TGTGCCAGCAGCTTGTCAGGGGCACAACTGAACACTGAAGCTTTCTTT
.,TRBV5-1,TRBJ2-1,.,CASSSEGRDYNEQFF,TGCGCCAGCAGCTCGGAGGGCCGTGACTACAATGAGCAGTTCTTC
TRBD1,TRBV4-3,TRBJ1-1,.,CASSQDDRARSAFF,TGCGCCAGCAGCCAAGATGACAGGGCACGATCAGCTTTCTTT
.,TRBV7-9,TRBJ2-1,.,CASSLETSGFGNEQFF,TGTGCCAGCAGCTTAGAAACCAGCGGGTTCGGAAATGAGCAGTTCTTC
TRBD1,TRBV19,TRBJ2-2,.,CASSTQTGTGELFF,TGTGCCAGTAGTACCCAGACAGGGACCGGGGAGCTGTTTTTT
.,TRBV2,TRBJ1-4,few,CASSEADGNEKLFF,TGTGCCAGCAGTGAAGCTGACGGGAATGAAAAACTGTTTTTT
.,TRBV6-6,TRBJ2-2,once,CASSYPGIATGELFF,TGTGCCAGCAGTTACCCAGGGATCGCCACCGGGGAGCTGTTTTTT
TRBD1,TRBV6-5,TRBJ1-5,.,CASSRGQGFHQPQHF,TGTGCCAGCAGCCGTGGACAGGGGTTCCATCAGCCCCAGCATTTT
.,TRBV19,TRBJ2-1,.,CASIPTRGSIYEQFF,TGTGCCAGCATCCCTACTAGGGGGTCTATCTATGAGCAGTTCTTC
.,TRBV5-1,TRBJ2-2,.,CASSVTPNTGELFF,TGCGCCAGCAGCGTGACACCGAACACCGGGGAGCTGTTTTTT
.,TRBV11-2,TRBJ2-2,.,CASSLPRGRTGELFF,TGTGCCAGCAGCCTTCCTCGCGGGCGCACCGGGGAGCTGTTTTTT
.,TRBV15,TRBJ2-1,.,CATSRNGHEQFF,TGTGCCACCAGCAGGAACGGACACGAGCAGTTCTTC
.,TRBV5-1,TRBJ2-1,.,CASSFGQGGYNEQFF,TGCGCCAGCAGCTTCGGGCAGGGAGGCTACAATGAGCAGTTCTTC